Shown below are 24 T cell receptor beta chains from a single sample sequenced in a study of cytomegalovirus exposure and HLA in healthy donors. 13 Jbeta primers and 60 Vbeta primers were used for the PCR. Sequencing was performed with immunoSEQ multiplex PCR; in TCRdb, only in-frame clones are kept and a portion is missing. Among approximately 190,000 clones listed, roughly 83% were seen once. Sequencing input: PBMCs. Receptors were obtained from a boy aged 5-17 years in good health and CMV-seronegative.

This clone was detected a few times. The chain combines TRBV28 with TRBJ1-5; D gene unclear. Germline V gene data show CDR1 as MDHEN and CDR2 as SYDVKM. The CDR3 extends over 15 amino acids. Trimming removed 3 bases at V and 5 bases at J, with 14 bases between. The CDR3 DNA is TGTGCCAGCAGTTTTCGAATTACGGTTGATCAGCCCCAGCATTTT. This codes for CASSFRITVDQPQHF.

The V gene is TRBV15, the J gene TRBJ2-3, with 7 bases fitting TRBD2. J was trimmed by 1 base and V by 0 bases; bases with no gene match: 7. The CDR3 length is 17 residues. CDR1 LNHNV and CDR2 YYDKDF come from the germline V gene (reference sequence). CDR3 region: CATSRDRWLAGTDTQYF. The CDR3 nucleotides read TGTGCCACCAGCAGAGATCGTTGGCTAGCGGGCACAGATACGCAGTATTTT.

The chain links TRBV7-3 to TRBJ2-3; D might be TRBD2 (6 bases). The CDR3 is 17 amino acids. Per germline, CDR1 SGHTA and CDR2 FQGTGA. V shed 4 bases and J shed 0 bases, with 17 bases lying between them. CDR3 residues: CASSSPPRGSSTDTQYF. The CDR3 nucleotides are TGTGCCAGCAGCTCCCCCCCCCGGGGGTCTAGCACAGATACGCAGTATTTT. Filled out from reference TRBV7-3 and TRBJ2-3, the complete variable domain reads GAGVSQTPSNKVTEKGKYVELRCDPISGHTALYWYRQSLGQGPEFLIYFQGTGAADDSGLPNDRFFAVRPEGSVSTLKIQRTERGDSAVYLCASSSPPRGSSTDTQYFGPGTRLTVL.

The rearrangement links TRBV5-1 to TRBJ2-2; 15 positions match TRBD2. The CDR3 is made up of 18 amino acids. After removal of 5 bases from V and 4 bases from J, the junction contained 9 bases not matched to a gene. The germline V gene encodes CDR1 SGHRS and CDR2 YFSETQ. The CDR3 here is CASRPGLAGGRGTGELFF. CDR3 in DNA: TGCGCCAGCAGGCCGGGACTAGCGGGAGGCCGAGGCACCGGGGAGCTGTTTTTT.

CDR3 sequence: CASSFVPRPSSYNEQFF. The CDR3 DNA reads TGCGCCAGCAGCTTCGTCCCGCGTCCGAGCTCCTACAATGAGCAGTTCTTC. The chain is built from TRBV5-1 and TRBJ2-1; D is unresolved. The length of the CDR3 is 17 residues. CDR1 is SGHRS and CDR2 is YFSETQ in the germline V gene. Trimming took 2 bases from V and 0 from J, leaving 15 bases between them.

In DNA, the CDR3 is TGTGCCAGCAGTGAATCCAGCTATAATTCACCCCTCCACTTT. This sequence encodes CASSESSYNSPLHF. The chain couples TRBV2 to TRBJ1-6; D call uncertain. The CDR3 has 14 amino acids. Germline CDR1 SNHLY, CDR2 FYNNEI. Trimming took 2 bases from V and 3 from J, leaving 5 bases between them.

The rearrangement uses TRBV10-3 and TRBJ1-2, with 8 bases identical to TRBD1. The CDR3 has 13 amino acids. Germline V gene data show CDR1 as ENHRY and CDR2 as SYGVKD. The J segment lost 7 bases and the V segment lost 6 bases, leaving 7 bases of the junction unmatched. CDR3 coding DNA: TGTGCCATCAGCTCCCAGGGGGCAGGTGGCTACACCTTC. Protein sequence: CAISSQGAGGYTF.

The V call is TRBV7-2, the J call TRBJ2-2; D not certain. Trimming took off 3 bases at V and 6 bases at J, with 5 bases between the two ends. Germline-derived CDR1 and CDR2 are SGHTA and FQGNSA. This CDR3 has 12 amino acids. Here the CDR3 DNA reads TGTGCCAGCAGCTTTGGGCCCGGGGAGCTGTTTTTT. It is translated as CASSFGPGELFF.

The rearrangement links TRBV15 to TRBJ2-7; possible D gene TRBD1, 5 bases. Trimming took 3 bases from V and 2 from J, leaving 8 bases between them. CDR1 is LNHNV, CDR2 YYDKDF, per germline (reference sequence). The CDR3 length is 13 residues. This CDR3 reads CATSRARAYEQYF. The CDR3 DNA reads TGTGCCACCAGCAGGGCCAGGGCCTACGAGCAGTACTTC.

V and J are TRBV4-1 and TRBJ2-1; D possibly corresponds to TRBD2 (5 bases). Germline CDR1 and CDR2: MGHRA and YSYEKL. The ends were cut back, 1 base at V and 8 bases at J, with 9 bases in the middle. The CDR3 is 13 amino acids. Written as DNA, the CDR3 is TGCGCCAGCAGCCAAGCTCAGGAGGATGAGCAGTTCTTC. This codes for CASSQAQEDEQFF.

The table lists this clone with a count of one. As DNA, the CDR3 is TGCGCCAGCAGCCAAGACGCCGGGACAAGAGATAACTATGGCTACACCTTC. This sequence encodes CASSQDAGTRDNYGYTF. The rearrangement joins TRBV4-1 to TRBJ1-2; possible D gene TRBD1, 6 bases. Germline CDR1 and CDR2: MGHRA and YSYEKL. CDR3 length: 17 amino acids. Trimming shortened V by 0 bases and J by 1 base, and 15 bases separated the two germline ends.

The chain uses TRBV7-2 and TRBJ1-4; D unclear. The CDR3 loop spans 14 amino acids. Trimming took 5 bases from V and 0 from J, leaving 7 bases between them. The V gene's germline CDR1 is SGHTA and CDR2 FQGNSA. The CDR3 is CASSMTPTNEKLFF. The CDR3 DNA follows: TGTGCCAGCAGCATGACTCCAACTAATGAAAAACTGTTTTTT.

This clone occurred once. CDR3 DNA: TGTGCCAGTAGTATTAGGGCCGGGAAAGCCCAAATCTACGAGCAGTACTTC. Translating it yields CASSIRAGKAQIYEQYF. The V gene is TRBV19, the J gene TRBJ2-7; TRBD2 might be the D (5 bases). This CDR3 comprises 17 residues. CDR1 and CDR2 from the germline V gene are LNHDA and SQIVND (reference sequence). V was trimmed by 3 bases and J by 3 bases, leaving 21 bases between them.

The chain is built from TRBV15 and TRBJ1-1; the D is unclear. The CDR3 is made up of 15 amino acids. V gave up 0 bases and J gave up 1 base, with 9 bases separating them. The germline CDR1 and CDR2 sequences are LNHNV and YYDKDF (reference sequence). CDR3 region: CATSRDREGNTEAFF. CDR3 DNA: TGTGCCACCAGCAGAGACCGGGAAGGGAACACTGAAGCTTTCTTT.

The V gene is TRBV18, the J gene TRBJ1-1; 7 nucleotides match TRBD1. This CDR3 region has 13 residues. Germline V CDR1 and CDR2: KGHSH, LQKENI. Trimming cost V 2 bases and J 10 bases; bases outside gene matches: 7. CDR3 amino acids: CASSPWTGPGAFF. The CDR3 DNA reads as TGTGCCAGCTCACCATGGACAGGACCAGGAGCTTTCTTT.

The chain joins TRBV27 to TRBJ2-2; D is perhaps TRBD2 (6 bases). Per the germline V gene, CDR1 is MNHEY and CDR2 is SMNVEV (reference sequence). V was trimmed by 6 bases and J by 0 bases, leaving 11 bases between them. This CDR3 comprises 15 residues. The CDR3 sequence is CASSRRGANTGELFF. In DNA, the CDR3 is TGTGCCAGCAGCCGGCGGGGTGCGAACACCGGGGAGCTGTTTTTT.

The rearrangement links TRBV5-1 to TRBJ1-1, with a possible D match to TRBD1 (6 bases). CDR1 is SGHRS, CDR2 YFSETQ, per germline. Trimming left V 1 base short and J 2 bases short, with 15 bases between. The CDR3 has 16 amino acids. In nucleotides, the CDR3 is TGCGCCAGCAGCTTGCTTGAACAGGGTTTTAACACTGAAGCTTTCTTT. It yields the protein CASSLLEQGFNTEAFF.

The CDR3 sequence: CASRTTGGTEAFF. CDR3 sequence (DNA): TGTGCCAGCAGGACGACAGGGGGCACTGAAGCTTTCTTT. The chain uses TRBV6-1 and TRBJ1-1; 9 bases match TRBD1. Germline V CDR1 and CDR2: MNHNS, SASEGT. The J segment lost 4 bases and the V segment lost 6 bases, leaving 3 bases of the junction unmatched. The CDR3 consists of 13 residues.

This chain links TRBV6-1 with TRBJ1-3; TRBD1 agrees at 10 bases. The CDR3 loop spans 18 amino acids. CDR1 is MNHNS and CDR2 is SASEGT in the germline V gene. The junction had 6 bases not matched to a gene; V was cut back by 1 base and J by 0 bases. As DNA, the CDR3 is TGTGCCAGCAGTGAAGTGCCGGGACAGGGGACCTCTGGAAACACCATATATTTT. Protein: CASSEVPGQGTSGNTIYF.

The rearrangement links TRBV7-9 to TRBJ2-5; D perhaps matches TRBD2 (6 bases). With 3 bases removed from V and 6 bases from J, the gap between germline ends came to 11 bases. CDR1 is SEHNR and CDR2 is FQNEAQ in the germline V gene (reference sequence). This CDR3 region has 13 residues. The CDR3 DNA is TGTGCCAGCAGCTTCGGAGGGTTGCAGACCCAGTACTTC. Translated: CASSFGGLQTQYF.

The CDR3 reads CASSRGAGNEKLFF. For the CDR3, the DNA is TGTGCCAGCAGCCGAGGGGCGGGAAATGAAAAACTGTTTTTT. V gene TRBV7-2 combines with J gene TRBJ1-4; perhaps TRBD1 as D (5 bases). The germline V gene has CDR1 SGHTA and CDR2 FQGNSA. Trimming shortened V by 5 bases and J by 5 bases, and 12 bases separated the two germline ends. CDR3 size: 14 residues.

This chain joins TRBV5-6 and TRBJ2-7, with 8 nucleotides matching TRBD1. The V and J ends lost 3 bases and 9 bases, in that order; junction bases with no gene match: 5. The CDR3 is 12 amino acids. Germline CDR1 is SGHDT and CDR2 is YYEEEE. This CDR3 is CASSSSGGGQYF. CDR3 sequence (DNA): TGTGCCAGCAGCTCATCAGGGGGCGGGCAGTACTTC.

This chain uses TRBV5-8 with TRBJ1-5; 8 bases align to TRBD1. The CDR3 runs 19 residues. The ends lost 0 bases at V and 2 bases at J; junction bases unmatched: 13. Per germline, CDR1 SGHTS and CDR2 YDEGEE. The CDR3 DNA follows: TGTGCCAGCAGCTTGGTTCAGGGGGCTAGGCGATTGGGCAATCAGCCCCAGCATTTT. It encodes CASSLVQGARRLGNQPQHF.

The chain employs TRBV6-1 and TRBJ2-7; no clear D gene. Trimming took off 6 bases at V and 6 bases at J, with 15 bases between the two ends. Germline CDR1 and CDR2: MNHNS and SASEGT. This CDR3 has 13 amino acids. The CDR3 loop is CASRNPPFGEQYF. CDR3 sequence (DNA): TGTGCCAGCAGGAACCCCCCCTTCGGCGAGCAGTACTTC.